Presented here are 29 T cell receptor beta chains from one specimen sequenced in a study of OX40 agonist ivuxolimab in advanced cancers. The method was immunoSEQ multiplex PCR; TCRdb's version includes in-frame clones alone and lacks a portion of them. Among tens of thousands of clones listed, approximately 89% were seen once. Here the sequenced sample was CD4+ or CD8+ T cells sorted from blood, taken in a trial of the OX40 agonist ivuxolimab. The origin of the receptors is an adult with an advanced solid tumor such as melanoma, head and neck, liver or kidney cancer.

The rearrangement joins TRBV7-9 to TRBJ2-4; 11 bases align to TRBD1. The germline V gene has CDR1 SEHNR and CDR2 FQNEAQ (reference sequence). V gave up 1 base and J gave up 8 bases; unmatched junction bases: 7. CDR3 length equals 16 residues. DNA of the CDR3: TGTGCCAGCAGCTTAGGGACAGGGGGCGCGGGAGACATTCAGTACTTC. As protein: CASSLGTGGAGDIQYF.

This rearrangement joins TRBV7-9 to TRBJ1-4; 9 bases line up with TRBD1. The junction had 3 bases not matched to a gene; V was cut back by 5 bases and J by 5 bases. There are 14 residues in the CDR3. From germline, CDR1 is SEHNR and CDR2 FQNEAQ (reference sequence). The CDR3 reads CASSPGTGNEKLFF. Here the CDR3 DNA reads TGTGCCAGCAGCCCGGGGACAGGGAATGAAAAACTGTTTTTT.

Only one count was recorded for this clone. The V call is TRBV2, the J call TRBJ2-2, with D unresolved. The CDR3 loop spans 14 amino acids. Trimming took off 5 bases at V and 3 bases at J, with 10 bases between the two ends. Germline CDR1 SNHLY, CDR2 FYNNEI. The CDR3 bases are TGTGCCAGCAGTCTCCTCGAGGACACCGGGGAGCTGTTTTTT. The encoded protein is CASSLLEDTGELFF.

The chain carries TRBV14 and TRBJ2-7; the match to TRBD1 covers 8 bases. Trimming removed 0 bases from V and 0 bases from J; junction bases left unmatched: 7. The CDR3 is 17 amino acids. The V gene's germline CDR1 is SGHDN and CDR2 FVKESK. CDR3 bases: TGTGCCAGCAGCCAAGATAGGCAGGGGACAGGCTCCTACGAGCAGTACTTC. Amino acids: CASSQDRQGTGSYEQYF.

The table lists this clone with a count of one. The CDR3 loop reads CASSRKTGLARNEQFF. The CDR3 DNA is TGTGCCAGCAGTCGCAAAACGGGACTAGCGAGGAATGAGCAGTTCTTC. The chain recombines TRBV14 with TRBJ2-1, with TRBD2 identical over 10 bases. CDR3 size: 16 residues. Germline CDR1 SGHDN, CDR2 FVKESK. With 6 bases clipped from V and 7 bases from J, the junction kept 12 bases outside the gene matches.

The chain carries TRBV5-6 and TRBJ2-2, with TRBD2 matching over 12 bases. From germline, CDR1 is SGHDT and CDR2 YYEEEE. The CDR3 sequence is 19 residues long. V shed 1 base and J 4 bases; nucleotides not matched to a gene: 11. The CDR3 sequence: CASSLLAGLAGGRTGELFF. Written as DNA, the CDR3 is TGTGCCAGCAGCTTGTTGGCGGGGCTAGCGGGAGGGCGCACCGGGGAGCTGTTTTTT.

This chain's CDR3 is CASSPGPSGSSTDTQYF. CDR3 nucleotides: TGTGCCAGCAGCCCGGGGCCATCCGGATCTAGCACAGATACGCAGTATTTT. This sequence joins TRBV5-4 and TRBJ2-3, with D possibly being TRBD1 or TRBD2 (5 bases each). Germline CDR1 and CDR2: SGHNT and YYREEE (reference sequence). V lost 4 bases and J 0 bases, leaving 18 bases between the germline ends. There are 17 residues in the CDR3.

V is TRBV10-3 and J is TRBJ1-2; D is undetermined. Germline CDR1 ENHRY, CDR2 SYGVKD. With 2 bases removed from V and 2 bases from J, the gap between germline ends came to 12 bases. The CDR3 covers 15 residues. The CDR3 nucleotides are TGTGCCATCAGTGAGAAGGGCAGCCGAAACTATGGCTACACCTTC. Its protein product is CAISEKGSRNYGYTF.

V is TRBV18 and J is TRBJ1-3; D unclear. Germline V gene lookup returns CDR1 KGHSH and CDR2 LQKENI. This CDR3 is built from 15 residues. The germline V and J ends were trimmed by 3 bases and 3 bases, with 12 bases remaining between them. The CDR3 here is CASSPAMGGGNTIYF. Written as DNA, the CDR3 is TGTGCCAGCTCACCCGCAATGGGCGGTGGAAACACCATATATTTT. Drawing the rest from reference TRBV18 and TRBJ1-3, the complete variable domain is NAGVMQNPRHLVRRRGQEARLRCSPMKGHSHVYWYRQLPEEGLKFMVYLQKENIIDESGMPKERFSAEFPKEGPSILRIQQVVRGDSAAYFCASSPAMGGGNTIYFGEGSWLTVV.

This sequence joins TRBV2 and TRBJ2-7; D not certain. Trimming removed 5 bases at V and 0 bases at J, with 5 bases between. The germline CDR1 and CDR2 sequences are SNHLY and FYNNEI. The CDR3 has 12 residues. The CDR3 spells CASSLSSYEQYF. The CDR3 DNA follows: TGTGCCAGCAGTTTAAGCTCCTACGAGCAGTACTTC.

This clone was seen just once. The chain uses TRBV9 and TRBJ2-2, with a weak D call TRBD1 (5 bases). Germline CDR1 SGDLS, CDR2 YYNGEE. Trimming left V 0 bases short and J 7 bases short, with 10 bases between. The CDR3 runs to 14 residues. CDR3 amino acids: CASSVEGQVGELFF. As DNA, the CDR3 is TGTGCCAGCAGCGTAGAAGGACAAGTCGGGGAGCTGTTTTTT.

V is TRBV11-2 and J is TRBJ1-2; TRBD1 matches at 10 bases. The length of the CDR3 is 15 residues. The junction had 12 bases not matched to a gene; V was cut back by 6 bases and J by 8 bases. Germline CDR1 is SGHAT and CDR2 is FQNNGV. The CDR3 DNA follows: TGTGCCAGCAGTCTTCAAAGACAGGGGGCGAAAGGCTACACCTTC. It is translated as CASSLQRQGAKGYTF. The whole variable domain, filled in from reference TRBV11-2 and TRBJ1-2, reads EAGVAQSPRYKIIEKRQSVAFWCNPISGHATLYWYQQILGQGPKLLIQFQNNGVVDDSQLPKDRFSAERLKGVDSTLKIQPAKLEDSAVYLCASSLQRQGAKGYTFGSGTRLTVV.

V usage is TRBV12-5 and J usage is TRBJ1-1; D possibly corresponds to TRBD1 (5 bases). Germline V gives CDR1 LGHNT, CDR2 FRNRAP. V was clipped by 4 bases and J by 3 bases, with 21 bases between them. This CDR3 region has 17 residues. This CDR3 reads CASGSSTFRDGHTEAFF. CDR3 nucleotide sequence: TGTGCTAGTGGTTCCTCCACATTCCGGGACGGCCACACTGAAGCTTTCTTT.

The genes are TRBV6-4 and TRBJ1-5; the D gene is possibly TRBD1 (5 bases). The CDR3 spans 12 residues. The V gene's germline CDR1 is MRHNA and CDR2 SNTAGT. Trimming took 4 bases from V and 4 from J, leaving 5 bases between them. The CDR3 DNA follows: TGTGCCAGCAGTGGACAGAATCAGCCCCAGCATTTT. This encodes CASSGQNQPQHF.

The genes are TRBV18 and TRBJ2-5, with 8 bases aligning to TRBD2. The V and J ends lost 2 bases and 5 bases, in that order; junction bases with no gene match: 13. Germline-derived CDR1 and CDR2 are KGHSH and LQKENI. This CDR3 contains 17 residues. In DNA, the CDR3 is TGTGCCAGCTCACCATTTAACGGCGGGGGGTGCGGGGAGACCCAGTACTTC. This gives the protein CASSPFNGGGCGETQYF.

The V and J genes are TRBV28 and TRBJ1-2; tentative D call: TRBD1 (5 bases). CDR3 size: 14 residues. Trimming cost V 4 bases and J 4 bases, with 13 bases left between them. Germline values: CDR1 MDHEN, CDR2 SYDVKM. This CDR3 reads CASSWGEGGYGYTF. The DNA for the CDR3 is TGTGCCAGCAGTTGGGGGGAGGGAGGCTATGGCTACACCTTC.

The rearrangement joins TRBV19 to TRBJ2-1, with D perhaps matching TRBD2 (5 bases). Trimming cost V 5 bases and J 0 bases, with 17 bases left between them. This CDR3 region has 17 residues. Germline V lookup: CDR1 LNHDA, CDR2 SQIVND (reference sequence). The CDR3 sequence is CASSVRGSSSSYNEQFF. The CDR3 DNA reads TGTGCCAGTAGTGTAAGAGGGTCATCCAGCTCCTACAATGAGCAGTTCTTC. Full variable domain (rest looked up from reference TRBV19 and TRBJ2-1): DGGITQSPKYLFRKEGQNVTLSCEQNLNHDAMYWYRQDPGQGLRLIYYSQIVNDFQKGDIAEGYSVSREKKESFPLTVTSAQKNPTAFYLCASSVRGSSSSYNEQFFGPGTRLTVL.

The J gene is TRBJ2-3, the V gene TRBV7-3; the match to TRBD2 covers 11 bases. With V trimmed by 3 bases and J by 4 bases, 6 bases remained unmatched. The CDR3 has 16 residues. Germline V gene lookup returns CDR1 SGHTA and CDR2 FQGTGA. Here the CDR3 DNA reads TGTGCCAGCAGCTTGACCGCTAGCGGGAGGTCAGATACGCAGTATTTT. Translating gives CASSLTASGRSDTQYF.

This clone has only one observation. The genes are TRBV7-2 and TRBJ1-4, with TRBD1 matching 8 bases. Germline values: CDR1 SGHTA, CDR2 FQGNSA. V was clipped by 5 bases and J by 5 bases; unmatched bases: 7. This CDR3 comprises 15 residues. The CDR3 DNA reads as TGTGCCAGCAGCCCGGGGACAGGACCCAATGAAAAACTGTTTTTT. Encoded protein: CASSPGTGPNEKLFF.

The genes are TRBV2 and TRBJ1-5; D is uncertain. Germline CDR1 SNHLY, CDR2 FYNNEI. The CDR3 runs to 14 residues. Trimming cost V 6 bases and J 7 bases, with 16 bases left between them. The CDR3, as DNA: TGTGCCAGCAGGACGGACCCTACCCGGCAGCCCCAGCATTTT. Amino acid sequence: CASRTDPTRQPQHF.

The rearrangement uses TRBV6-1 and TRBJ2-7; D is undetermined. Trimming took off 1 base at V and 0 bases at J, with 10 bases between the two ends. Germline values: CDR1 MNHNS, CDR2 SASEGT. The CDR3 loop spans 15 amino acids. In DNA, the CDR3 is TGTGCCAGCAGTGAAGGGGCGTCGAGCTCCTACGAGCAGTACTTC. It specifies CASSEGASSSYEQYF.

This chain uses TRBV19 with TRBJ1-2, with D maybe TRBD1 (6 bases). V was shortened by 3 bases and J by 7 bases, with 18 bases between the two germline ends. Germline loops: CDR1 LNHDA, CDR2 SQIVND (reference sequence). CDR3 length: 15 residues. The CDR3 protein is CASSIVGQGIGGYTF. CDR3 sequence (DNA): TGTGCCAGTAGTATCGTTGGGCAGGGGATCGGTGGCTACACCTTC.

J is TRBJ1-2 and V is TRBV11-2; D call uncertain. Trimming shortened V by 5 bases and J by 4 bases, and 20 bases separated the two germline ends. Germline CDR1 and CDR2: SGHAT and FQNNGV. CDR3 size: 16 residues. CDR3 bases: TGTGCCAGCAGCACCCATAGAAGGGCAAAAGGCTATGGCTACACCTTC. It translates to CASSTHRRAKGYGYTF.

This clone is medium-sized by share. The V call is TRBV5-1, the J call TRBJ1-1; 9 nucleotides agree with TRBD1. The length of the CDR3 is 17 residues. CDR1 is SGHRS and CDR2 is YFSETQ in the germline V gene. Losses at the gene ends were 1 base for V and 3 bases for J; bases not matched to a gene: 10. The CDR3 here is CASSLSPSGTGYTEAFF. CDR3 DNA: TGCGCCAGCAGCTTGAGTCCCTCCGGGACAGGGTACACTGAAGCTTTCTTT.

This clone was recorded once. This chain joins TRBV7-9 and TRBJ1-1; D is possibly TRBD1 (5 bases). Germline V gene data show CDR1 as SEHNR and CDR2 as FQNEAQ (reference sequence). V was trimmed by 2 bases and J by 4 bases, leaving 11 bases between them. The length of the CDR3 is 14 residues. The DNA of the CDR3 is TGTGCCAGCAGCTTACAGGGTTCCGTCACTGAAGCTTTCTTT. The encoded protein is CASSLQGSVTEAFF.

This chain joins TRBV30 and TRBJ1-5, with D uncertain. Trimming cost V 0 bases and J 5 bases, with 11 bases left between them. Looked up from germline, CDR1 is GTSNPN and CDR2 is SVGIG (reference sequence). The CDR3 is made up of 14 amino acids. The CDR3 nucleotides read TGTGCCTGGAGTGTCTCCAGGATAGATCAGCCCCAGCATTTT. It is translated as CAWSVSRIDQPQHF. Filled out from reference TRBV30 and TRBJ1-5, the complete variable domain reads SQTIHQWPATLVQPVGSPLSLECTVEGTSNPNLYWYRQAAGRGLQLLFYSVGIGQISSEVPQNLSASRPQDRQFILSSKKLLLSDSGFYLCAWSVSRIDQPQHFGDGTRLSIL.

This clone was found a few times. The V gene is TRBV5-8, the J gene TRBJ1-3; D not certain. The CDR3 runs to 12 residues. Deletions cut 2 bases from V and 11 bases from J, with 11 bases between. Per the germline V gene, CDR1 is SGHTS and CDR2 is YDEGEE. This chain's CDR3 is CASSLRKGPIYF. CDR3 in DNA: TGTGCCAGCAGCTTACGTAAAGGTCCCATATATTTT.

This chain uses TRBV27 with TRBJ1-1, with D maybe TRBD1 (5 bases). With 6 bases removed from V and 5 bases from J, the gap between germline ends came to 16 bases. Germline assignment: CDR1 MNHEY and CDR2 SMNVEV (reference sequence). This CDR3 region has 14 residues. The CDR3 DNA sequence: TGTGCCAGCAGCCTCTTCGACAAGGGGACTGAAGCTTTCTTT. It yields the protein CASSLFDKGTEAFF.

V and J are TRBV10-2 and TRBJ1-3; D remains unclear. Per germline, CDR1 WSHSY and CDR2 SAAADI. This CDR3 comprises 12 residues. V gave up 7 bases and J gave up 1 base, with 5 bases separating them. The CDR3: CASKRSGNTIYF. The DNA of the CDR3 is TGCGCCAGCAAACGTTCTGGAAACACCATATATTTT.